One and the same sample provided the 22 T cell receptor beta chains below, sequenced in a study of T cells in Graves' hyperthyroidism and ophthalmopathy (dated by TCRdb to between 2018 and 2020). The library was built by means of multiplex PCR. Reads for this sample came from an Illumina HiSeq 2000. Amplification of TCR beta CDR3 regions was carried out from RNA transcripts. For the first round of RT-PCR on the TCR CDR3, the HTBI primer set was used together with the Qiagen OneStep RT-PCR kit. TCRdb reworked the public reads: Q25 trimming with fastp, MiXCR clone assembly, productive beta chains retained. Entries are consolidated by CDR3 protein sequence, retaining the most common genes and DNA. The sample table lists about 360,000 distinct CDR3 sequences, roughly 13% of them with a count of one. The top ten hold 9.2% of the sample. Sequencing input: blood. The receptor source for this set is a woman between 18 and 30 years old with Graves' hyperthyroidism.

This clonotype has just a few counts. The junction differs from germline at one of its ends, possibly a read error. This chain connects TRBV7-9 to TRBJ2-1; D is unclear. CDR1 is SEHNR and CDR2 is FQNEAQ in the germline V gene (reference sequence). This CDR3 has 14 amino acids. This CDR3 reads CASSLASNSDEQLF. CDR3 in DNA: TGTGCCAGCAGCTTAGCCTCAAATTCGGATGAGCAGCTCTTC.

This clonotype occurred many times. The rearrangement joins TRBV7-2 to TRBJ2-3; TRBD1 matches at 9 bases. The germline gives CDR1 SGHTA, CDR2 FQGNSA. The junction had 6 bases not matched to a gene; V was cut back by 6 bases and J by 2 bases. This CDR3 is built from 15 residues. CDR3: CASRRQGGITDTQYF. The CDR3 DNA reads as TGTGCCAGCAGGCGACAGGGGGGCATCACAGATACGCAGTATTTT. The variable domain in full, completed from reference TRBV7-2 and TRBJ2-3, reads GAGVSQSPSNKVTEKGKDVELRCDPISGHTALYWYRQSLGQGLEFLIYFQGNSAPDKSGLPSDRFSAERTGGSVSTLTIQRTQQEDSAVYLCASRRQGGITDTQYFGPGTRLTVL.

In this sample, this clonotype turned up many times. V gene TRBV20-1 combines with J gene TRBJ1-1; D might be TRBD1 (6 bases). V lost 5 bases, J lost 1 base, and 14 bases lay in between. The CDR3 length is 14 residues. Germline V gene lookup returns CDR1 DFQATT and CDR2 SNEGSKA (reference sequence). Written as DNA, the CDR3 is TGCAGTGCTGGCCAGTCGACAGGGAACACTGAAGCTTTCTTT. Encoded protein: CSAGQSTGNTEAFF.

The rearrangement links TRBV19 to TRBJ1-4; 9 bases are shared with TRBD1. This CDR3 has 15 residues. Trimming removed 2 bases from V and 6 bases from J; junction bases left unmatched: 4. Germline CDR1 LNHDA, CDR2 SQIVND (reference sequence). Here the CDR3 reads CASSIRQGGDEKLFF. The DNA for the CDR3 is TGTGCCAGTAGTATACGACAGGGGGGAGATGAAAAACTGTTTTTT.

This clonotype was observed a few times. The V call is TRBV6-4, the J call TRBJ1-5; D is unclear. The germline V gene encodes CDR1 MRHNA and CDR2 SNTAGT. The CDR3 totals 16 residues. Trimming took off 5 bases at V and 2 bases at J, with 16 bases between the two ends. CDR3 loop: CASSYQPGPGNQPQHF. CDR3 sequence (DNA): TGTGCCAGCAGTTACCAGCCCGGGCCCGGCAATCAGCCCCAGCATTTT.

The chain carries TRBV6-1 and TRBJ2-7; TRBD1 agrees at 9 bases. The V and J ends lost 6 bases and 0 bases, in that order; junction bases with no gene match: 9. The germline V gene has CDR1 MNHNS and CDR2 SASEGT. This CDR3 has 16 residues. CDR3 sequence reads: CASRNTGTGSSYEQYF. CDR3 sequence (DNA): TGTGCCAGCAGGAACACCGGGACAGGGAGCTCCTACGAGCAGTACTTC.

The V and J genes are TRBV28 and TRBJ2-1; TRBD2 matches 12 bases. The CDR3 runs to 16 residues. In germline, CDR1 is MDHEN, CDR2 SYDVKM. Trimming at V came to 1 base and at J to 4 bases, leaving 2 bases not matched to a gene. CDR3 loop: CASSLFGLAGYNEQFF. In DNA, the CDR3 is TGTGCCAGCAGTTTATTTGGACTAGCGGGGTACAATGAGCAGTTCTTC.

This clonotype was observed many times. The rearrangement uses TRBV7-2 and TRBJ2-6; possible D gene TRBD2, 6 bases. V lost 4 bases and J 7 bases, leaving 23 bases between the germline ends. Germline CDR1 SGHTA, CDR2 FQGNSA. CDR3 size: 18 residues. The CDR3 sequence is CASSSPDYEALGANVLTF. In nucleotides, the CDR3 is TGTGCCAGCAGCTCCCCGGACTACGAGGCTCTGGGCGCCAACGTCCTGACTTTC.

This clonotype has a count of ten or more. CDR3 in DNA: TGTGCCAGCAGCTTCGGGCAGGGGGGGTGGAACAATGAGCAGTTCTTC. Residues: CASSFGQGGWNNEQFF. The chain is built from TRBV13 and TRBJ2-1; D may be TRBD1 or TRBD2 (7 bases each). Germline V lookup: CDR1 PRHDT, CDR2 FYEKMQ (reference sequence). CDR3 length: 16 residues. V was shortened by 3 bases and J by 5 bases, with 17 bases between the two germline ends.

The CDR3 DNA is TGCAGTGCTAGAACGCGTTCTGCCTACAATGAGCAGTTCTTC. Translation gives CSARTRSAYNEQFF. The V and J genes are TRBV20-1 and TRBJ2-1; D gene ambiguous. CDR1 and CDR2 from the germline V gene are DFQATT and SNEGSKA (reference sequence). This CDR3 is 14 amino acids long. Trimming took off 2 bases at V and 2 bases at J, with 10 bases between the two ends.

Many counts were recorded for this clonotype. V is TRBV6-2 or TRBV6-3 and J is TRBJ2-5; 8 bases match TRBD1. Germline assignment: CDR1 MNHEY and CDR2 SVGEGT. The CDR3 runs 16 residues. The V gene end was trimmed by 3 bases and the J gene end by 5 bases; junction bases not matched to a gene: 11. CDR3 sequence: CASSYSGTGLVETQYF. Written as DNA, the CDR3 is TGTGCCAGCAGTTATTCCGGGACAGGACTGGTGGAGACCCAGTACTTC.

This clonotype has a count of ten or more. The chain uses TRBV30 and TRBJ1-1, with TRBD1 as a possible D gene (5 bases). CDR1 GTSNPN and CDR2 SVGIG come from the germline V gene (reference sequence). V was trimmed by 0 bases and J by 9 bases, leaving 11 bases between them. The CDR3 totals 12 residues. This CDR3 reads CAWSVQGEKAFF. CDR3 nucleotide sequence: TGTGCCTGGAGTGTACAAGGGGAAAAAGCTTTCTTT.

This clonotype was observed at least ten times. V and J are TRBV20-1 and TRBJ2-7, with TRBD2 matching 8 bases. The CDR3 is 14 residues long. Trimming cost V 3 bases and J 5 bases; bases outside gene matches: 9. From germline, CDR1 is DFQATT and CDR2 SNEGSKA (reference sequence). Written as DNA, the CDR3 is TGCAGTGCTAGGAGCGGGAGCCCCCTTCACGAGCAGTACTTC. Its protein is CSARSGSPLHEQYF.

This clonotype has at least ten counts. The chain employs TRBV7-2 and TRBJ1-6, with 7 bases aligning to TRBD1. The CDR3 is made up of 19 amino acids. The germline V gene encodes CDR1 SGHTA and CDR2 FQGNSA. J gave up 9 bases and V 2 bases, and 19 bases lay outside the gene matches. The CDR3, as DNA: TGTGCCAGCAGCTTAACGATCAGGGCCCGACAGGGCGGAGGTTCACCCCTCCACTTT. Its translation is CASSLTIRARQGGGSPLHF. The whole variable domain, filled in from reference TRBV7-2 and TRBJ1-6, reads GAGVSQSPSNKVTEKGKDVELRCDPISGHTALYWYRQSLGQGLEFLIYFQGNSAPDKSGLPSDRFSAERTGGSVSTLTIQRTQQEDSAVYLCASSLTIRARQGGGSPLHFGNGTRLTVT.

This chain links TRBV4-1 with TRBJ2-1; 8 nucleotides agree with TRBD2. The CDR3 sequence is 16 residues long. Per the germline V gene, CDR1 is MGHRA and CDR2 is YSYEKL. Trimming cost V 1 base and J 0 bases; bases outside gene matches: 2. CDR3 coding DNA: TGCGCCAGCAGCCAAGGACTAGCGATCTCCTACAATGAGCAGTTCTTC. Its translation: CASSQGLAISYNEQFF.

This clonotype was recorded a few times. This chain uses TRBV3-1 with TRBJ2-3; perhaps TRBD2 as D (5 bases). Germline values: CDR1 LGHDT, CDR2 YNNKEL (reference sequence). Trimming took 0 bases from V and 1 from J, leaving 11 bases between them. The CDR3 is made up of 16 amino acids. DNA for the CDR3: TGTGCCAGCAGCCAAGACTGGACTGCCGGCACAGATACGCAGTATTTT. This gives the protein CASSQDWTAGTDTQYF.

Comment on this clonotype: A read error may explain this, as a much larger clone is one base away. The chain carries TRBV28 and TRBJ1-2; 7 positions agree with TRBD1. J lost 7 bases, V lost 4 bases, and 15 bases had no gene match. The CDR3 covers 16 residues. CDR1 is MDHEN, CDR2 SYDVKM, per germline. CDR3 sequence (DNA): TGTGCCAGCAGTTCCCTTCGGACAGGTCTCAAGCCTGGCTACACCTTC. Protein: CASSSLRTGLKPGYTF.

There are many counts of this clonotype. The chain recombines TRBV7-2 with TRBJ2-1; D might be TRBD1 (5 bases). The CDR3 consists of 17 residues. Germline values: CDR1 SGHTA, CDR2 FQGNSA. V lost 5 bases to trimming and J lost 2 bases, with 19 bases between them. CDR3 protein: CASSPEWGRRTYNEQFF. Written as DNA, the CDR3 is TGTGCCAGCAGCCCAGAGTGGGGCCGAAGAACCTACAATGAGCAGTTCTTC.

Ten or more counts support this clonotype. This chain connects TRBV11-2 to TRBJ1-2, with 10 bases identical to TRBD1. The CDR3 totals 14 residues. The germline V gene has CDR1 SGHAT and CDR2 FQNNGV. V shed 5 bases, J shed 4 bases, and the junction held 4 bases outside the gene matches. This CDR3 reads CASSGTGVAYGYTF. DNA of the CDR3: TGTGCCAGCAGCGGGACAGGGGTTGCCTATGGCTACACCTTC.

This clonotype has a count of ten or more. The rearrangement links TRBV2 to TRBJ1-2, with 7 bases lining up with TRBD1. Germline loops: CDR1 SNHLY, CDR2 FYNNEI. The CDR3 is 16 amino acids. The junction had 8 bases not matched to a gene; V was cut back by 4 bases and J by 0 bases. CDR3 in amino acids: CASSASRGLANYGYTF. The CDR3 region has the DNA TGTGCCAGCAGTGCCTCGAGGGGGCTAGCTAACTATGGCTACACCTTC.

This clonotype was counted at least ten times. The DNA for the CDR3 is TGTGCCAGCAGCGAACCCGGAAACACCATATATTTT. It encodes CASSEPGNTIYF. The rearrangement links TRBV7-6 to TRBJ1-3, with unresolved D. V lost 5 bases and J lost 4, with 6 bases in between. The germline gives CDR1 SGHVS, CDR2 FNYEAQ. The CDR3 has 12 amino acids.

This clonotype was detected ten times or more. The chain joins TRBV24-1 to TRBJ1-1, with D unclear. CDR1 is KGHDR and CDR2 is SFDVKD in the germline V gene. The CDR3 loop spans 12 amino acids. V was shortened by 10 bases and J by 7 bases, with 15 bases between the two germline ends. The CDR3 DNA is TGTGCCACGCCCGAGGAACAGCTTGAAGCTTTCTTT. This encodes CATPEEQLEAFF.